Sequencing of this TCR beta chain was carried out in a study of blood T cell repertoires in COVID-19 (dated by TCRdb to 2020 to 2021). About the full investigation: The collaborator samples originated in the United States, Italy and Spain and spanned the acute and convalescent phases of COVID-19. The material from the prospective study consisted of cDNA or gDNA derived from T cells, B-cell-depleted T cells, or PBMCs. Deeply sampled blood TCRbeta repertoires from subjects exposed to, actively infected with, or recovered from COVID-19 were included in the dataset. The repertoires were released in a freely available public database meant as a resource for research on the immune response to SARS-CoV-2. The samples were drawn from two sources: the first 160 participants of the ongoing ImmuneRACE study, and 950 to 1,500 subjects contributed by 6 global collaborators. A de-identified subject ID, COVID-19 status, age in years and sex were almost always included in the sample metadata. Where available, HLA class I and class II types were obtained from metadata supplied by the sample provider rather than from assay-based typing. Study-wide findings and limitations: Clinical and demographic metadata were provided uncurated, with the amount varying by source and participant.

To note about this clone: No cognate antigen has been identified for it. Base qualities were left out, and no much larger clone turns up one base away.

One collaborating source in Seattle enrolled patients during active infection and followed them longitudinally through the course of disease. Whole blood was collected in K2EDTA tubes by collaborating institutions according to the institutions' own protocols. For TCRbeta analysis, collaborators shipped samples as frozen whole blood, isolated PBMCs, or DNA extracted from either of those sample types. TCRbeta CDR3 regions were amplified from genomic DNA using the immunoSEQ Assay, a bias-controlled multiplex PCR. The original pipeline was this. Nucleated cell counts per sample were estimated from amplification of reference gene primers within the assay. To quantify the absolute abundance of each unique TCRbeta CDR3 rearrangement, sequence reads were collapsed and filtered. For each sample, productive Simpson clonality was calculated by taking the square root of Simpson's diversity index across productive rearrangements. TCRdb re-hosts the immuneACCESS table, in-frame sequences only. Its copies lack some clones; in the studies checked, an unresolved V gene accounts for under half of them, and the cause for the rest is not known. From that table come the V and J calls and clone size; the DNA was used to work out D and trimming. The sample table holds some 260,000 clones, of which over 75% were seen once. Of the sample, roughly 10% is held by the ten largest clones.

CDR1 SGDLS and CDR2 YYNGEE were looked up in the germline V gene. The V and J ends are trimmed by 4 bases and 1 base, leaving 14 bases between them. From cysteine to phenylalanine, the CDR3 is 15 amino acids long. The sequence is cut down to CDR3 DNA, 45 bases in frame from base 1. Sequenced: peripheral blood. The TCR originated in a woman in her 70s with COVID-19, enrolled during active disease. The V gene is TRBV9 and the J gene is TRBJ2-5; TRBD1 is possibly the D segment (5 matching bases). The CDR3 region: CASSTLRAGQETQYF. DNA sequence: TGTGCCAGCAGCACCCTCAGGGCAGGCCAAGAGACCCAGTACTTC.